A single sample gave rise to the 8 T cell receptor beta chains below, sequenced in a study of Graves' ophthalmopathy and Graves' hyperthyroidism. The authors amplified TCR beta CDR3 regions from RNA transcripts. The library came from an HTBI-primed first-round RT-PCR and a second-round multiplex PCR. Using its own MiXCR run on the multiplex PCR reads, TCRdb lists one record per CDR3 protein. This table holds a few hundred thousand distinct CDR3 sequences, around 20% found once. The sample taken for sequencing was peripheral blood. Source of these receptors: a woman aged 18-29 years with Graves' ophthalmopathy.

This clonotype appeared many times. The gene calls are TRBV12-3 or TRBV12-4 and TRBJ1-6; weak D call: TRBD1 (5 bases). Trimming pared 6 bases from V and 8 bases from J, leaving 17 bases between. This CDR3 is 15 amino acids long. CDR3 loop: CASSLQGTVDSPLHF. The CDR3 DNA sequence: TGTGCCAGCAGCCTACAAGGGACGGTTGATTCACCCCTCCACTTT.

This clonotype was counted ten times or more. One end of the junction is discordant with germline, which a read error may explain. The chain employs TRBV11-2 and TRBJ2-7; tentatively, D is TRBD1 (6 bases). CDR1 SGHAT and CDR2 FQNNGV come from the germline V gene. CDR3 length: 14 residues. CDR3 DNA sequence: TGTGCCAACAGCTCCGGACAGCCCTCCTACGAGCAGTACTTC. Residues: CANSSGQPSYEQYF.

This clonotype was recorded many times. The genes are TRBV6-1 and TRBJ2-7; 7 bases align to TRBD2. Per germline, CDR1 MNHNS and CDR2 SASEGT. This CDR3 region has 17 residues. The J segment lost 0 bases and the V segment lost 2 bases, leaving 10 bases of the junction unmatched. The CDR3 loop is CASSEWVLGGTSYEQYF. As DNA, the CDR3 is TGTGCCAGCAGTGAATGGGTGTTGGGGGGGACCTCCTACGAGCAGTACTTC.

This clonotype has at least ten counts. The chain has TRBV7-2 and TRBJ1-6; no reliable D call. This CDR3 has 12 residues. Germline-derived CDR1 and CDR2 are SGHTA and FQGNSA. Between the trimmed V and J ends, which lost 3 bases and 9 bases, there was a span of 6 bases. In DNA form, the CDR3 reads TGTGCCAGCAGCTTCCCAGGTTCACCCCTCCACTTT. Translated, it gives CASSFPGSPLHF.

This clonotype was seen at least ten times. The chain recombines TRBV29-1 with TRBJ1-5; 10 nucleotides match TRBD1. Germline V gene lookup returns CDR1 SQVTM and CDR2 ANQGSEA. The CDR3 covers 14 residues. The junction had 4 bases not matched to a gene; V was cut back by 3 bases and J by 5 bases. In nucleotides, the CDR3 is TGCAGCGTTGAGACAGGGGGCGTGGATCAGCCCCAGCATTTT. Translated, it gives CSVETGGVDQPQHF.

This CDR3 is CASSSSPDRDASDSGNTIYF. The CDR3 nucleotides are TGTGCCAGCAGTTCGTCTCCGGACAGGGACGCCTCAGACTCTGGAAACACCATATATTTT. The chain carries TRBV27 and TRBJ1-3, with 8 positions matching TRBD1. The CDR3 is made up of 20 amino acids. With V trimmed by 4 bases and J by 0 bases, 17 bases remained unmatched. Per germline, CDR1 MNHEY and CDR2 SMNVEV (reference sequence).

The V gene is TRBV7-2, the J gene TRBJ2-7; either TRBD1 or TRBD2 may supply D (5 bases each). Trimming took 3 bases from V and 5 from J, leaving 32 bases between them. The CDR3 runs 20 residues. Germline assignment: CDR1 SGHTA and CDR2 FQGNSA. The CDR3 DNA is TGTGCCAGCAGCTTCCCGGTGGGGCTCGGGGCTAGGGGTAGGTCGGACGAGCAGTACTTC. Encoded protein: CASSFPVGLGARGRSDEQYF.

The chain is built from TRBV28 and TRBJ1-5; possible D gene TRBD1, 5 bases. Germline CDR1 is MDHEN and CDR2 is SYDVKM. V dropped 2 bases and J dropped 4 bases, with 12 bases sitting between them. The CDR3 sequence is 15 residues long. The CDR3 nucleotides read TGTGCCAGCAGTTTAATGGGGCAGGGTAATCAGCCCCAGCATTTT. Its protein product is CASSLMGQGNQPQHF.